The 14 T cell receptor beta chains below were found in one sample sequenced in a study of cytomegalovirus exposure and HLA in healthy donors. The PCR was carried out with 60 Vbeta primers and 13 Jbeta primers. The assay was immunoSEQ multiplex PCR, and TCRdb's table has in-frame clones only and misses some. The sample includes some 170,000 clones, 71% of them seen just once. The sequenced material came from PBMCs. The receptors derive from a woman aged 25 to 39 in good health and CMV-seronegative.

The V gene is TRBV5-4, the J gene TRBJ2-7, with 13 bases aligning to TRBD2. The germline gives CDR1 SGHNT, CDR2 YYREEE (reference sequence). The CDR3 covers 15 residues. J gave up 2 bases and V 3 bases, and 2 bases lay outside the gene matches. The CDR3 nucleotides are TGTGCCAGCAGCTCCGGGACTAGCGGGGCCTACGAGCAGTACTTC. Translated, it gives CASSSGTSGAYEQYF.

CDR3 DNA sequence: TGTGCCAGCAGCCTAGAGGACAGGGGCCTCGAGCAGTACTTC. Its protein is CASSLEDRGLEQYF. The chain carries TRBV7-6 and TRBJ2-5; 9 bases line up with TRBD1. The closer fit of TRBJ2-7 to the DNA end suggests the J call may be wrong. This CDR3 has 14 amino acids. Germline V CDR1 and CDR2: SGHVS, FNYEAQ.

This chain links TRBV27 with TRBJ1-1, with 11 bases lining up with TRBD1. The J segment lost 2 bases and the V segment lost 5 bases, leaving 4 bases of the junction unmatched. There are 15 residues in the CDR3. Germline V gene sequence: CDR1 MNHEY, CDR2 SMNVEV (reference sequence). Here the CDR3 DNA reads TGTGCCAGCAGTACAAGGACAGGGGGCAACACTGAAGCTTTCTTT. Protein: CASSTRTGGNTEAFF.

This rearrangement joins TRBV28 to TRBJ2-7, with D perhaps matching TRBD2 (5 bases). The CDR3 extends over 14 amino acids. V was clipped by 2 bases and J by 4 bases, with 12 bases between them. CDR1 is MDHEN, CDR2 SYDVKM, per germline. The CDR3 DNA is TGTGCCAGCAGTTTAAGCGGTACTCTTTACGAGCAGTACTTC. Amino acids: CASSLSGTLYEQYF.

This clone occurred a few times. The chain uses TRBV2 and TRBJ2-5; 8 nucleotides match TRBD2. This CDR3 has 12 amino acids. Germline V gives CDR1 SNHLY, CDR2 FYNNEI. J was trimmed by 4 bases and V by 9 bases; bases with no gene match: 4. The CDR3 loop is CASRGGRETQYF. The CDR3 DNA is TGTGCCAGTCGGGGGGGCCGAGAGACCCAGTACTTC.

The chain links TRBV5-4 to TRBJ2-6; 12 bases align to TRBD2. Per the germline V gene, CDR1 is SGHNT and CDR2 is YYREEE (reference sequence). The CDR3 extends over 19 amino acids. V was pared by 5 bases and J by 3 bases, with 12 bases of the junction left unmatched. The CDR3 coding sequence is TGTGCCAGCAGTAAACCTGGACTAGCGGGAAAGGATGGGGCCAACGTCCTGACTTTC. This sequence encodes CASSKPGLAGKDGANVLTF.

J is TRBJ1-5 and V is TRBV19; D is unresolved. Germline CDR1 is LNHDA and CDR2 is SQIVND (reference sequence). The CDR3 extends over 17 amino acids. V dropped 6 bases and J dropped 1 base, with 19 bases sitting between them. CDR3 in amino acids: CASSLLGILGSNQPQHF. The CDR3 coding sequence is TGTGCCAGTAGCTTACTAGGGATTTTGGGGAGCAATCAGCCCCAGCATTTT.

In regard to this clone: Different DNA sequences within this sample yield the same CDR3. V gene TRBV5-1 combines with J gene TRBJ2-5, with 7 bases lining up with TRBD1. J was trimmed by 3 bases and V by 1 base; bases with no gene match: 0. The CDR3 has 13 amino acids. Looked up from germline, CDR1 is SGHRS and CDR2 is YFSETQ. The CDR3 sequence: CASSLTGEETQYF. CDR3 nucleotide sequence: TGCGCCAGCAGCTTGACAGGGGAAGAGACCCAGTACTTC. Full variable domain (missing parts from reference TRBV5-1 and TRBJ2-5): KAGVTQTPRYLIKTRGQQVTLSCSPISGHRSVSWYQQTPGQGLQFLFEYFSETQRNKGNFPGRFSGRQFSNSRSEMNVSTLELGDSALYLCASSLTGEETQYFGPGTRLLVL.

The rearrangement links TRBV9 to TRBJ1-1; 8 positions agree with TRBD1. CDR3 size: 14 residues. J lost 5 bases, V lost 0 bases, and 3 bases had no gene match. Germline V CDR1 and CDR2: SGDLS, YYNGEE. The CDR3 nucleotides are TGTGCCAGCAGCGTAGGGACAGGGCAAACTGAAGCTTTCTTT. Its translation: CASSVGTGQTEAFF.

The chain joins TRBV5-6 to TRBJ2-7; 8 bases line up with TRBD2. Per germline, CDR1 SGHDT and CDR2 YYEEEE. The CDR3 spans 15 residues. V dropped 4 bases and J dropped 0; count of bases not matched to a gene: 6. CDR3 DNA: TGTGCCAGCAGCCGGTGGGCGGGAGGCTCCTACGAGCAGTACTTC. Amino acids: CASSRWAGGSYEQYF.

In DNA form, the CDR3 reads TGTGCCAGCAGCCCCGAGGAGGAGCTGTTTTTT. Translation: CASSPEEELFF. V and J are TRBV7-8 and TRBJ2-2; D is uncertain. Germline loops: CDR1 SGHVS, CDR2 FQNEAQ. The V and J ends lost 5 bases and 10 bases respectively, with 8 bases between them. CDR3 length: 11 amino acids.

This rearrangement joins TRBV7-2 to TRBJ2-1; D remains ambiguous. The germline V gene encodes CDR1 SGHTA and CDR2 FQGNSA. The V end lost 5 bases, the J end lost 4 bases, and 18 bases lay between the germline ends. The CDR3 extends over 16 amino acids. The CDR3 nucleotides are TGTGCCAGCAGCGATACGAGGTGGCTAGATTACAATGAGCAGTTCTTC. Translated: CASSDTRWLDYNEQFF.

A single count supports this clone. This rearrangement joins TRBV19 to TRBJ1-5; 9 positions agree with TRBD1. Per germline, CDR1 LNHDA and CDR2 SQIVND (reference sequence). The CDR3 sequence is 15 residues long. V gave up 4 bases and J gave up 6 bases; unmatched junction bases: 7. The CDR3 DNA follows: TGTGCCAGTAGTAGGATAGGGACAGGGACTCAGCCCCAGCATTTT. Translating gives CASSRIGTGTQPQHF.

This clone has a handful of counts. The rearrangement joins TRBV9 to TRBJ2-3; perhaps TRBD2 as D (7 bases). Per the germline V gene, CDR1 is SGDLS and CDR2 is YYNGEE. CDR3 size: 15 residues. The V gene lost 4 bases and the J gene lost 5 bases, with 17 bases spanning the gap. The CDR3 sequence is CASSRGERGVDTQYF. The CDR3 bases are TGTGCCAGCAGCAGGGGGGAGCGGGGAGTAGATACGCAGTATTTT. The full variable domain, completed using reference TRBV9 and TRBJ2-3, is DSGVTQTPKHLITATGQRVTLRCSPRSGDLSVYWYQQSLDQGLQFLIQYYNGEERAKGNILERFSAQQFPDLHSELNLSSLELGDSALYFCASSRGERGVDTQYFGPGTRLTVL.